The clone carrying this TCR beta chain was picked up many times. What it recognizes is unknown. RNA transcripts gave rise to amplified TCR beta CDR3 regions. The HTBI primer set served for first-round RT-PCR of the TCR CDR3. Each CDR3 protein gets one entry after TCRdb re-called the multiplex PCR reads with MiXCR. The sample holds approximately 370,000 distinct CDR3 sequences; approximately 18% are singletons and the top ten take more than 30%. These data belong to a study of T cells in Graves' hyperthyroidism and ophthalmopathy. General observations from the study: Most expanded thyroid clonotypes above 0.001 recurred in blood.

Each diagnosis drew on symptoms, thyroxine, TRAb, thyroid ultrasound and orbital computed tomography findings. Ahead of any ophthalmopathy symptoms, the blood sample was obtained at the first diagnosis of hyperthyroidism. The TCR was taken from a woman in her twenties or thirties with Graves' hyperthyroidism that later progressed to Graves' ophthalmopathy. What was sequenced was blood.

CDR3 loop: CATSMGVDGYTF. CDR3 in DNA: TGTGCCACCAGTATGGGCGTCGATGGCTACACCTTC. This chain uses TRBV24-1 with TRBJ1-2, with D unresolved. The V end lost 6 bases, the J end lost 6 bases, and 10 bases lay between the germline ends. The CDR3 has 12 residues. Germline loops: CDR1 KGHDR, CDR2 SFDVKD.